This T cell receptor (beta chain) was sequenced for a study of blood T cell repertoires in COVID-19. As for the study in general: Sites across the United States, Italy and Spain contributed samples from acute and convalescent COVID-19.

V shed 7 bases, J shed 0 bases, and the junction held 5 bases outside the gene matches. The CDR3 contains 15 residues. Germline CDR1 MNHEY, CDR2 SMNVEV (reference sequence). The assay was immunoSEQ multiplex PCR, and TCRdb's table has in-frame clones only and misses some. The table lists roughly 160,000 clones, approximately 90% of them singletons. The specimen was peripheral blood. The receptor was derived from a man aged 18-30 years with COVID-19, enrolled during active disease. This chain uses TRBV27 with TRBJ2-7; 11 bases align to TRBD2. The CDR3 DNA reads TGTGCCAGCACCAAAGGACTAGCGGGCTCCTACGAGCAGTACTTC. It codes for CASTKGLAGSYEQYF.